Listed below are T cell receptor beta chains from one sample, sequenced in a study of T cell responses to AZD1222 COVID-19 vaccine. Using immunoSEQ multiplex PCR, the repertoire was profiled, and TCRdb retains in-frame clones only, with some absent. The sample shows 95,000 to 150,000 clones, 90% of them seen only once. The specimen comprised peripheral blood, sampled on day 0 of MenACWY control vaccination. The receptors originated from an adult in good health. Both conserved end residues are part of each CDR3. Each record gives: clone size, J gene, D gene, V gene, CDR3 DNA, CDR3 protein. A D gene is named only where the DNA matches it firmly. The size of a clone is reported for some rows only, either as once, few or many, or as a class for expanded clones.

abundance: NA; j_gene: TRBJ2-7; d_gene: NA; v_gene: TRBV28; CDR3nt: TGTGCCAGCAGTTTAGAGGGGCCCTACGAGCAGTACTTC; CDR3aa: CASSLEGPYEQYF
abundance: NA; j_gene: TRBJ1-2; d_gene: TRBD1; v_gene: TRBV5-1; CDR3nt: TGCGCCAGCAGCAAAGGGACAGGGTTTGGCTACACCTTC; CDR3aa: CASSKGTGFGYTF
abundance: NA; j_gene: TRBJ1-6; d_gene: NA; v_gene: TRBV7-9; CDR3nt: TGTGCCACAAAACAGGCACCCAATTCACCCCTCCACTTT; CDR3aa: CATKQAPNSPLHF
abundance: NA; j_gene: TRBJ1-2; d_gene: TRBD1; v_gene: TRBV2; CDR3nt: TGTGCCAGCAGAGAGAGGACAGGGGGCAACTATGGCTACACCTTC; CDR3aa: CASRERTGGNYGYTF
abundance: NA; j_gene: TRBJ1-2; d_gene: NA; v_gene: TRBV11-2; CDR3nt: TGTGCCAGCAGCTCCGGCGTGATCTCTCCCTATGGCTACACCTTC; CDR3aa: CASSSGVISPYGYTF
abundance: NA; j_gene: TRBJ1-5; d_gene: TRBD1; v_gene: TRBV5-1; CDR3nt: TGCGCCAGCAGCTTGGGGACAGGGGGGAGCAATCAGCCCCAGCATTTT; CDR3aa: CASSLGTGGSNQPQHF
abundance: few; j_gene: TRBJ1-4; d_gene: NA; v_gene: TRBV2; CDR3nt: TGTGCCAGCAGCGAAAGGGGACGAGATGAAAAACTGTTTTTT; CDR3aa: CASSERGRDEKLFF
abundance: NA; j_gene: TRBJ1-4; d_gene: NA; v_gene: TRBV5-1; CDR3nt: TGCGCCAGCAGCTTGGGGGTAGCTAATGAAAAACTGTTTTTT; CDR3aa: CASSLGVANEKLFF
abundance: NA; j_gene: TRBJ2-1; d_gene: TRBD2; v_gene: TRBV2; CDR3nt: TGTGCCAGCAGTGATATGCTACTAGCGGGGGCCTTTAATGAGCAGTTCTTC; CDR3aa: CASSDMLLAGAFNEQFF
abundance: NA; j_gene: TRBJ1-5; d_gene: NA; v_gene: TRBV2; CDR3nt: TGTGCCAGCGGAGAGGGTGAAAATAGCAATCAGCCCCAGCATTTT; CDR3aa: CASGEGENSNQPQHF
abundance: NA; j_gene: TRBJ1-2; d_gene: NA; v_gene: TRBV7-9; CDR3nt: TGTGCCAGCAGCCCAGGACTGTTCTATGGCTACACCTTC; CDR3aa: CASSPGLFYGYTF
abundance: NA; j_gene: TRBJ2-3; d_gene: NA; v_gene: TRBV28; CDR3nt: TGTGCCAGCAGTTTCCCAGGTTACGCAGATACGCAGTATTTT; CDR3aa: CASSFPGYADTQYF
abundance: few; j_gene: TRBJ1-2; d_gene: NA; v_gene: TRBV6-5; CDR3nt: TGTGCCAGCAGTTCGACCCCCGACGGTGGCTATGGCTACACCTTC; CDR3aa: CASSSTPDGGYGYTF
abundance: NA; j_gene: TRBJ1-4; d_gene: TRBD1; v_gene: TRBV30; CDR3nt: TGTGCCTGGAGTAGACAGGGTCTAAGGTTTGGAAAACTGTTTTTT; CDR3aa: CAWSRQGLRFGKLFF
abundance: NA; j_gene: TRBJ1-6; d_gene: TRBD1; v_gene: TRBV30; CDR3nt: TGTGCCTGGACCGGGACAGCCAATTCACCCCTCCACTTT; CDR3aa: CAWTGTANSPLHF
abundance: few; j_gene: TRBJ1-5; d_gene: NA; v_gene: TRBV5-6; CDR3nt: TGTGCCAGCAGCTTGAGGGCCACGGGGATGAGCAATCAGCCCCAGCATTTT; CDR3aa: CASSLRATGMSNQPQHF
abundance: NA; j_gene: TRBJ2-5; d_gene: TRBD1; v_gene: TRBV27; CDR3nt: TGTGCCAGCAGACCAGACAGGACAGGCCCCCCGAAGACCCAGTACTTC; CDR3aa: CASRPDRTGPPKTQYF
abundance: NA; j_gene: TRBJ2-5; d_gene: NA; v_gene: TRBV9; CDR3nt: TGTGCCAGCAGCCTCGGACAAGAGACCCAGTACTTC; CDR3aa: CASSLGQETQYF
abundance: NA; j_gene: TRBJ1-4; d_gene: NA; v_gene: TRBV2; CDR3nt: TGTGCCAGCAGAGAATGGGCCTCTAATGAAAAACTGTTTTTT; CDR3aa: CASREWASNEKLFF
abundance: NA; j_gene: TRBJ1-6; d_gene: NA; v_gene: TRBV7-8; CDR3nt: TGTGCCAGCAGCTTAACGGACAGAAATTCACCCCTCCACTTT; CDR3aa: CASSLTDRNSPLHF
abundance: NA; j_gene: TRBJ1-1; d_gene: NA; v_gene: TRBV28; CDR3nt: TGTGCCAGCAGTTTCGTGGCAGCCCTGAACACTGAAGCTTTCTTT; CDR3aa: CASSFVAALNTEAFF
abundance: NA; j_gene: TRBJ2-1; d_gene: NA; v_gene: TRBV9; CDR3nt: TGTGCCAGCAGCGTAGCGGGCCGGGGCTCCTACAATGAGCAGTTCTTC; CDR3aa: CASSVAGRGSYNEQFF